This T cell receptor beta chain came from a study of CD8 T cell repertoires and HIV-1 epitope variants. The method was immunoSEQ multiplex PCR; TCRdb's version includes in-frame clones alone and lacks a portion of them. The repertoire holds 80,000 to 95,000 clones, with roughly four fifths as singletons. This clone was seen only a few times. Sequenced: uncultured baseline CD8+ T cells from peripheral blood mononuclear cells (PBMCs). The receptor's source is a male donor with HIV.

The CDR3 nucleotides read TGTGCCAGCAGCTCTCAGATGGGGGCATTCTACGAGCAGTACTTC. This gives the protein CASSSQMGAFYEQYF. The rearrangement links TRBV7-8 to TRBJ2-7; possible D gene TRBD1, 6 bases. The CDR3 consists of 15 residues. CDR1 SGHVS and CDR2 FQNEAQ come from the germline V gene. Trimming shortened V by 4 bases and J by 3 bases, and 16 bases separated the two germline ends.